This T cell receptor (beta chain) was identified in a study of blood T cell repertoires in COVID-19. Germline lookup yields CDR1 SGHDT and CDR2 YYEEEE. The CDR3 contains 15 residues. V shed 4 bases and J 3 bases; nucleotides not matched to a gene: 8. The assay was immunoSEQ multiplex PCR, and TCRdb's table has in-frame clones only and misses some. This sample has 52,000 or so clones, with less than 90% found just once. The receptor comes from a human donor in a cohort sampled during active COVID-19. The chain is built from TRBV5-6 and TRBJ1-1; 8 bases match TRBD1. Input material: peripheral blood. DNA for the CDR3: TGTGCCAGCAGCCGGAAAGGACAGGGCGACACTGAAGCTTTCTTT. Its protein product is CASSRKGQGDTEAFF.